This T cell receptor beta chain originates from a study of blood T cell repertoires in COVID-19. As for the study in general: Some COVID-19 samples were acute and others convalescent; all came from the United States, Italy and Spain. Sample material is recorded as cDNA or gDNA derived from T cells, B-cell-depleted T cells, or PBMCs.

V was clipped by 3 bases and J by 4 bases; unmatched bases: 4. From germline, CDR1 is SGDLS and CDR2 YYNGEE. The CDR3 loop spans 14 amino acids. Produced via immunoSEQ multiplex PCR; TCRdb's table is partial and in-frame only. The profile covers under 55,000 clones, with 80% appearing a single time and 15% to 20% taken by the ten largest. Material: peripheral blood. This chain links TRBV9 with TRBJ1-3; 7 positions agree with TRBD1. This clonotype was sampled from a man aged 65-85 years with acute or convalescent COVID-19. The CDR3 DNA reads TGTGCCAGCAGCGACCGGGACAGAGGAAACACCATATATTTT. Protein sequence: CASSDRDRGNTIYF.